The 20 T cell receptor beta chains below were found in one sample sequenced in a study of Graves' ophthalmopathy and Graves' hyperthyroidism. Transcripts of RNA were the source for amplifying TCR beta CDR3 regions. Second-round multiplex PCR followed a first-round RT-PCR using HTBI primers. TCRdb re-derived calls from the multiplex PCR reads in MiXCR, one entry per CDR3 protein. The sample yields hundreds of thousands of distinct CDR3 sequences, 20% to 25% seen once. Specimen: peripheral blood. These TCRs come from a woman aged 45-60 years with Graves' ophthalmopathy.

Remarks on this clonotype: A junction end diverges from the germline sequence, so it may reflect a read error. V usage is TRBV11-1 and J usage is TRBJ2-7; TRBD2 matches 12 bases. The CDR3 contains 18 residues. The germline V gene encodes CDR1 SGHAT and CDR2 FQDESV (reference sequence). In DNA, the CDR3 is TGTGCCAGCAGCTCCTTGACTAGCGGGAGCCCTAGGTCCTCCGAGCAGTACTTC. This codes for CASSSLTSGSPRSSEQYF.

The J gene is TRBJ2-7, the V gene TRBV12-3 or TRBV12-4; D is undetermined. V was clipped by 0 bases and J by 7 bases, with 10 bases between them. The CDR3 runs to 13 residues. The CDR3 DNA reads TGTGCCAGCAGTTTAGCAGGGATGGGAGAGCAGTACTTC. It is translated as CASSLAGMGEQYF.

The chain employs TRBV20-1 and TRBJ1-2; 12 bases line up with TRBD1. This CDR3 has 15 amino acids. Germline assignment: CDR1 DFQATT and CDR2 SNEGSKA (reference sequence). The J segment lost 8 bases and the V segment lost 3 bases, leaving 10 bases of the junction unmatched. The CDR3: CSASAGTGGAGGYTF. The CDR3 DNA reads as TGCAGTGCTAGTGCCGGGACAGGGGGCGCCGGGGGCTACACCTTC.

Many counts were recorded for this clonotype. The gene calls are TRBV20-1 and TRBJ1-2; tentatively, D is TRBD1 (5 bases). Germline CDR1 DFQATT, CDR2 SNEGSKA (reference sequence). V lost 5 bases and J 8 bases, leaving 15 bases between the germline ends. There are 12 residues in the CDR3. CDR3 in amino acids: CSAHLPWGGYTF. The CDR3 nucleotides read TGCAGTGCTCACCTACCCTGGGGGGGCTACACCTTC.

This clonotype was counted at least ten times. The chain uses TRBV7-2 and TRBJ1-1; D is unresolved. Trimming left V 4 bases short and J 4 bases short, with 16 bases between. This CDR3 region has 15 residues. The germline gives CDR1 SGHTA, CDR2 FQGNSA. In DNA, the CDR3 is TGTGCCAGCAGCTCTTACCCCGGGGTGGGCACTGAAGCTTTCTTT. Amino acid sequence: CASSSYPGVGTEAFF. Drawing the rest from reference TRBV7-2 and TRBJ1-1, the complete variable domain is GAGVSQSPSNKVTEKGKDVELRCDPISGHTALYWYRQSLGQGLEFLIYFQGNSAPDKSGLPSDRFSAERTGGSVSTLTIQRTQQEDSAVYLCASSSYPGVGTEAFFGQGTRLTVV.

This clonotype was recorded at least ten times. V is TRBV12-3 or TRBV12-4 and J is TRBJ1-1; D perhaps matches TRBD1 (6 bases). V shed 5 bases and J shed 5 bases, with 9 bases lying between them. This CDR3 has 12 residues. CDR3 sequence reads: CASSHRVTEAFF. CDR3 coding DNA: TGTGCCAGCAGTCACAGGGTTACTGAAGCTTTCTTT.

V gene TRBV29-1 combines with J gene TRBJ2-5, with 10 bases identical to TRBD2. The CDR3 is 14 amino acids. Germline-derived CDR1 and CDR2 are SQVTM and ANQGSEA. J was trimmed by 9 bases and V by 3 bases; bases with no gene match: 10. The CDR3 is CSVDVGSGGRAQYF. The CDR3 nucleotides are TGCAGCGTTGATGTTGGTAGCGGGGGGAGGGCCCAGTACTTC.

There are many counts of this clonotype. V gene TRBV5-1 combines with J gene TRBJ1-2; D is undetermined. The germline CDR1 and CDR2 sequences are SGHRS and YFSETQ. This CDR3 is built from 11 residues. Trimming took off 0 bases at V and 12 bases at J, with 9 bases between the two ends. This CDR3 reads CASSLGGSHTF. In DNA, the CDR3 is TGCGCCAGCAGCTTGGGGGGTTCCCACACCTTC. The entire variable domain, with the rest obtained from reference TRBV5-1 and TRBJ1-2, is as follows: KAGVTQTPRYLIKTRGQQVTLSCSPISGHRSVSWYQQTPGQGLQFLFEYFSETQRNKGNFPGRFSGRQFSNSRSEMNVSTLELGDSALYLCASSLGGSHTFGSGTRLTVV.

The sample holds many counts of this clonotype. The rearrangement joins TRBV6-5 to TRBJ1-2, with D perhaps matching TRBD1 (5 bases). Trimming removed 7 bases from V and 5 bases from J, with 17 bases in between. In germline, CDR1 is MNHEY, CDR2 SVGAGI. This CDR3 comprises 14 residues. The chain's CDR3 is CASTGGGSYYGYTF. CDR3 in DNA: TGTGCCAGCACCGGGGGAGGATCCTATTATGGCTACACCTTC.

There are many counts of this clonotype. This chain connects TRBV19 to TRBJ2-7, with a possible D match to TRBD1 (7 bases). From germline, CDR1 is LNHDA and CDR2 SQIVND (reference sequence). Between the trimmed V and J ends, which lost 8 bases and 6 bases, there was a span of 20 bases. CDR3 length: 14 amino acids. As DNA, the CDR3 is TGTGCCAGTCCCAGGGGGACTCCGGGTGTCGAGCAGTACTTC. Amino acids: CASPRGTPGVEQYF.

This clonotype appeared a single time. The V and J genes are TRBV20-1 and TRBJ1-6, with D unclear. CDR1 is DFQATT and CDR2 is SNEGSKA in the germline V gene (reference sequence). CDR3 length: 14 residues. V was shortened by 1 base and J by 4 bases, with 8 bases between the two germline ends. The CDR3 DNA is TGCAGTGCTAGAGTTGGTGAATATAATTCACCCCTCCACTTT. This translates into CSARVGEYNSPLHF.

This clonotype occurred many times. V usage is TRBV6-5 and J usage is TRBJ2-7; 9 positions match TRBD2. With 4 bases clipped from V and 5 bases from J, the junction kept 3 bases outside the gene matches. The CDR3 sequence is 13 residues long. Germline-derived CDR1 and CDR2 are MNHEY and SVGAGI. CDR3: CASSSGTSNEQYF. The CDR3 bases are TGTGCCAGCAGTTCCGGGACTAGCAACGAGCAGTACTTC.

This clonotype has ten or more counts. The CDR3 loop reads CASSPTSESGELFF. The CDR3 bases are TGTGCCAGCAGTCCGACTAGCGAAAGCGGGGAGCTGTTTTTT. V usage is TRBV6-2 or TRBV6-3 and J usage is TRBJ2-2, with 8 bases that match TRBD2. From germline, CDR1 is MNHEY and CDR2 SVGEGT. The V and J ends lost 5 bases and 7 bases, in that order; junction bases with no gene match: 6. The CDR3 loop spans 14 amino acids.

V gene TRBV2 combines with J gene TRBJ2-5, with 9 bases matching TRBD1. CDR3 length equals 14 residues. With V trimmed by 6 bases and J by 7 bases, 9 bases remained unmatched. Germline V CDR1 and CDR2: SNHLY, FYNNEI. Written as DNA, the CDR3 is TGTGCCAGCAGCCCCGACAGGGGGAAGGGGACCCAGTACTTC. Translation: CASSPDRGKGTQYF.

Concerning this clonotype itself: A read error is possible here, since a much larger clone lies one base away. The chain joins TRBV20-1 to TRBJ2-3; TRBD2 aligns across 8 bases. With 3 bases clipped from V and 5 bases from J, the junction kept 13 bases outside the gene matches. The germline gives CDR1 DFQATT, CDR2 SNEGSKA (reference sequence). CDR3 size: 16 residues. The CDR3 DNA reads TGCAGTGCTAGCCTGGGACCAGCGGGAGATGGAGATACGCAGTATTTT. This encodes CSASLGPAGDGDTQYF.

The chain recombines TRBV30 with TRBJ2-7; D possibly corresponds to TRBD2 (5 bases). The CDR3 spans 16 residues. Germline V lookup: CDR1 GTSNPN, CDR2 SVGIG (reference sequence). Trimming removed 3 bases from V and 0 bases from J, with 18 bases in between. The CDR3 DNA reads TGTGCCTGGAGCGCCGGGATTATGACGGTCTCCTACGAGCAGTACTTC. Translation gives CAWSAGIMTVSYEQYF.

This clonotype has ten or more counts. In DNA, the CDR3 is TGTGCCAGCACCGTTGGGGGGCCGGGCACCGGGGAGCTGTTTTTT. Translated, it gives CASTVGGPGTGELFF. The chain joins TRBV12-3 or TRBV12-4 to TRBJ2-2; possibly TRBD1 or TRBD2 for D (6 bases each). V lost 7 bases, J lost 4 bases, and 16 bases lay in between. This CDR3 is 15 amino acids long.

The rearrangement joins TRBV24-1 to TRBJ2-2; perhaps D is TRBD1 or TRBD2 (5 bases each). Trimming took off 2 bases at V and 4 bases at J, with 13 bases between the two ends. CDR1 is KGHDR, CDR2 SFDVKD, per germline. The CDR3 spans 16 residues. The CDR3 is CATSDSRGLITGELFF. The CDR3 bases are TGTGCCACCAGTGATTCGAGGGGTCTGATCACCGGGGAGCTGTTTTTT.

Ten or more counts support this clonotype. The chain combines TRBV6-4 with TRBJ1-2; tentative D call: TRBD1 (6 bases). Looked up from germline, CDR1 is MRHNA and CDR2 is SNTAGT. CDR3 length: 16 residues. With 2 bases removed from V and 0 bases from J, the gap between germline ends came to 13 bases. The CDR3 coding sequence is TGTGCCAGCAGTGACATCGGGACACCTACTAACTATGGCTACACCTTC. Translation gives CASSDIGTPTNYGYTF.

This clonotype was seen at least ten times. This chain joins TRBV29-1 and TRBJ2-5, with 13 nucleotides matching TRBD2. CDR3 length: 18 residues. Germline CDR1 and CDR2: SQVTM and ANQGSEA. The junction had 19 bases not matched to a gene; V was cut back by 6 bases and J by 6 bases. CDR3 sequence reads: CSVARTSGGRNAGKTQYF. In DNA form, the CDR3 reads TGCAGCGTCGCTCGGACTAGCGGGGGACGAAATGCTGGAAAGACCCAGTACTTC.